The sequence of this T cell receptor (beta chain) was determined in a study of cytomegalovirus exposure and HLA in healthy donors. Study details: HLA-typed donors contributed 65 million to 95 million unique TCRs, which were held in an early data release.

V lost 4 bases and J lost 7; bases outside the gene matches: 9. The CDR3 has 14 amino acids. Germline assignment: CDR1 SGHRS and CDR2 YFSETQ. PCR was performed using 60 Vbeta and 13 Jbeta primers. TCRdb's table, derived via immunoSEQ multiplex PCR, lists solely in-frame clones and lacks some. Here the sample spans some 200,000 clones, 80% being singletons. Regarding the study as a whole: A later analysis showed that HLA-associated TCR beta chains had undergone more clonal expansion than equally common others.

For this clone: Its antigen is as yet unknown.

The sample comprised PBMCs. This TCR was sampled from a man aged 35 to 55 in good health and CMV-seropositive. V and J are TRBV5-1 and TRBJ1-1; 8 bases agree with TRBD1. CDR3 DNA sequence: TGCGCCAGCAGCCGACAGGGGTCCGGGGTTGAAGCTTTCTTT. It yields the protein CASSRQGSGVEAFF.